One and the same sample provided the 26 T cell receptor beta chains below, sequenced in a study of blood T cell repertoires in COVID-19. TCRdb's copy holds only in-frame clones and misses some; the assay was immunoSEQ multiplex PCR. The sample contains more than 25,000 clones, 80% to 90% of which appear only once. Material for sequencing was peripheral blood. Every receptor here comes from a human donor with active COVID-19. The donor label of this sample is uncertain.

The CDR3 here is CASRVKTVSGELFF. CDR3 coding DNA: TGCGCCAGCAGAGTAAAGACAGTTAGCGGGGAGCTGTTTTTT. This chain uses TRBV10-2 with TRBJ2-2; D is possibly TRBD1 (5 bases). There are 14 residues in the CDR3. From germline, CDR1 is WSHSY and CDR2 SAAADI. Trimming pared 6 bases from V and 7 bases from J, leaving 15 bases between.

The chain combines TRBV27 with TRBJ2-3, with 7 bases fitting TRBD1. CDR3 length: 14 amino acids. Trimming took 7 bases from V and 0 from J; bases not matched to a gene: 4. The germline CDR1 and CDR2 sequences are MNHEY and SMNVEV (reference sequence). The chain's CDR3 is CASTGTASTDTQYF. The CDR3 region has the DNA TGTGCCAGCACCGGGACAGCTAGCACAGATACGCAGTATTTT.

This clone was seen once. V is TRBV19 and J is TRBJ2-7, with 10 bases lining up with TRBD1. CDR3 length: 16 amino acids. The junction had 9 bases not matched to a gene; V was cut back by 3 bases and J by 4 bases. CDR1 LNHDA and CDR2 SQIVND come from the germline V gene (reference sequence). The CDR3 reads CASSIKADRGRYEQYF. CDR3 DNA sequence: TGTGCCAGTAGTATCAAGGCTGACAGGGGGCGGTACGAGCAGTACTTC.

CDR3 in amino acids: CASSLVGLAGRTDTQYF. The DNA for the CDR3 is TGTGCCAGCAGCTTGGTAGGACTAGCGGGGCGCACAGATACGCAGTATTTT. The chain joins TRBV5-4 to TRBJ2-3; 12 nucleotides align to TRBD2. Germline values: CDR1 SGHNT, CDR2 YYREEE (reference sequence). The ends lost 0 bases at V and 1 base at J; junction bases unmatched: 3. The CDR3 is 17 residues long.

The table lists this clone with a few counts. The chain uses TRBV7-9 and TRBJ2-7; possible D gene TRBD1, 6 bases. This CDR3 has 16 amino acids. The V and J ends lost 0 bases and 2 bases respectively, with 14 bases between them. Germline V lookup: CDR1 SEHNR, CDR2 FQNEAQ (reference sequence). CDR3 in DNA: TGTGCCAGCAGCTTAGCTCCCGGGACAACGACCTACGAGCAGTACTTC. Translating gives CASSLAPGTTTYEQYF.

The chain recombines TRBV5-4 with TRBJ2-3; 10 nucleotides match TRBD1. Per the germline V gene, CDR1 is SGHNT and CDR2 is YYREEE (reference sequence). V lost 5 bases and J lost 1; bases outside the gene matches: 7. The CDR3 is made up of 16 amino acids. The CDR3 DNA is TGTGCCAGCAGGCAGGGACAGGGGTTAGGCACAGATACGCAGTATTTT. This sequence encodes CASRQGQGLGTDTQYF.

The rearrangement links TRBV15 to TRBJ2-6; 7 bases align to TRBD1. The CDR3 is 15 residues long. V trimming: 7 bases; J trimming: 3 bases; junction bases outside the gene matches: 6. Germline assignment: CDR1 LNHNV and CDR2 YYDKDF (reference sequence). CDR3 region: CATNKGAGGANVLTF. The CDR3 nucleotides are TGTGCCACCAACAAGGGGGCTGGTGGGGCCAACGTCCTGACTTTC.

This clone was detected only once. V gene TRBV28 combines with J gene TRBJ2-7; 7 bases match TRBD1. Germline V gives CDR1 MDHEN, CDR2 SYDVKM. With 6 bases clipped from V and 3 bases from J, the junction kept 2 bases outside the gene matches. This CDR3 is 12 amino acids long. The CDR3 spells CASRTGNYEQYF. The CDR3 nucleotides are TGTGCCAGCAGGACAGGGAACTACGAGCAGTACTTC.

The chain carries TRBV5-1 and TRBJ1-1; 9 positions agree with TRBD1. Germline CDR1 is SGHRS and CDR2 is YFSETQ. The junction had 7 bases not matched to a gene; V was cut back by 3 bases and J by 4 bases. The CDR3 length is 15 residues. CDR3 sequence (DNA): TGCGCCAGCAGCTGGGGGACAGGGATGGGCACTGAAGCTTTCTTT. Amino acids: CASSWGTGMGTEAFF. Full variable domain (rest looked up from reference TRBV5-1 and TRBJ1-1): KAGVTQTPRYLIKTRGQQVTLSCSPISGHRSVSWYQQTPGQGLQFLFEYFSETQRNKGNFPGRFSGRQFSNSRSEMNVSTLELGDSALYLCASSWGTGMGTEAFFGQGTRLTVV.

The chain couples TRBV28 to TRBJ2-5; TRBD2 agrees at 9 bases. Per the germline V gene, CDR1 is MDHEN and CDR2 is SYDVKM. This CDR3 has 16 amino acids. Germline trimming cut 4 bases from V and 4 bases from J; bases unmatched to any gene: 10. CDR3 sequence reads: CASSSLAGTKGETQYF. In nucleotides, the CDR3 is TGTGCCAGCAGTTCCCTAGCGGGAACCAAGGGAGAGACCCAGTACTTC.

This clone was observed once. The chain carries TRBV11-3 and TRBJ2-6; D is possibly TRBD1 (5 bases). This CDR3 has 17 residues. V lost 4 bases and J 5 bases, leaving 18 bases between the germline ends. Germline V gene lookup returns CDR1 SGHNT and CDR2 YENEEA. Here the CDR3 DNA reads TGTGCCAGCAGCTCTCCGTCTCTCCTGGGGCGGGCCAACGTCCTGACTTTC. It is translated as CASSSPSLLGRANVLTF. Full variable domain (remainder filled in from reference TRBV11-3 and TRBJ2-6): EAGVVQSPRYKIIEKKQPVAFWCNPISGHNTLYWYLQNLGQGPELLIRYENEEAVDDSQLPKDRFSAERLKGVDSTLKIQPAELGDSAVYLCASSSPSLLGRANVLTFGAGSRLTVL.

A few counts support this clone. The chain uses TRBV19 and TRBJ1-5; 10 positions match TRBD1. The CDR3 runs 17 residues. J was trimmed by 2 bases and V by 7 bases; bases with no gene match: 11. Germline assignment: CDR1 LNHDA and CDR2 SQIVND (reference sequence). The CDR3 region has the DNA TGTGCCAGTATTTCGGGACAGGGGAGTGGGGGCAATCAGCCCCAGCATTTT. Translating gives CASISGQGSGGNQPQHF. The variable domain in full, with the rest retrieved from reference TRBV19 and TRBJ1-5, is DGGITQSPKYLFRKEGQNVTLSCEQNLNHDAMYWYRQDPGQGLRLIYYSQIVNDFQKGDIAEGYSVSREKKESFPLTVTSAQKNPTAFYLCASISGQGSGGNQPQHFGDGTRLSIL.

This chain joins TRBV3-1 (or the pseudogene TRBV3-2) and TRBJ2-3; no firm D call. V lost 1 base to trimming and J lost 5 bases, with 4 bases between them. Germline values: CDR1 LGHDT, CDR2 YNNKEL (reference sequence). The CDR3 is 12 amino acids. For the CDR3, the DNA is TGTGCCAGCAGCCAAGGGCTAGATACGCAGTATTTT. Residues: CASSQGLDTQYF.

The chain recombines TRBV3-1 (or the pseudogene TRBV3-2) with TRBJ1-4; TRBD1 agrees at 8 bases. The CDR3 spans 13 residues. The ends lost 4 bases at V and 7 bases at J; junction bases unmatched: 2. Germline CDR1 is LGHDT and CDR2 is YNNKEL (reference sequence). CDR3 coding DNA: TGTGCCAGCAGCCGCACAGGGGGTGAAAAACTGTTTTTT. Its translation is CASSRTGGEKLFF.

The chain uses TRBV6-5 and TRBJ1-3; maybe TRBD1 (6 bases). The CDR3 covers 14 residues. Germline V CDR1 and CDR2: MNHEY, SVGAGI. V shed 6 bases and J shed 2 bases, with 11 bases lying between them. The CDR3 bases are TGTGCCAGCAGGAAGGACAGCCCTGGAAACACCATATATTTT. Encoded protein: CASRKDSPGNTIYF.

V usage is TRBV11-2 and J usage is TRBJ1-6; weak D call: TRBD1 (6 bases). The CDR3 totals 15 residues. The V end was cut by 0 bases, the J end by 7 bases, with 10 bases between. Germline V gives CDR1 SGHAT, CDR2 FQNNGV. This chain's CDR3 is CASSLEQGGNSPLHF. In DNA form, the CDR3 reads TGTGCCAGCAGCTTAGAACAGGGCGGAAATTCACCCCTCCACTTT.

The chain joins TRBV18 to TRBJ1-2, with 8 bases identical to TRBD1. CDR1 and CDR2 from the germline V gene are KGHSH and LQKENI. With V trimmed by 3 bases and J by 8 bases, 11 bases remained unmatched. The CDR3 is 15 residues long. The CDR3 protein is CASSPGTGLLGGYTF. The CDR3 coding sequence is TGTGCCAGCTCACCCGGGACAGGATTGTTGGGGGGCTACACCTTC.

V is TRBV12-3 or TRBV12-4 and J is TRBJ2-2, with D hard to call. This CDR3 region has 13 residues. Trimming left V 6 bases short and J 2 bases short, with 7 bases between. In DNA form, the CDR3 reads TGTGCCAGCAGAAGAGATAACACCGGGGAGCTGTTTTTT. Translated: CASRRDNTGELFF.

The rearrangement joins TRBV18 to TRBJ2-7, with 7 bases matching TRBD1. The germline CDR1 and CDR2 sequences are KGHSH and LQKENI. The CDR3 runs 15 residues. Unmatched junction bases numbered 9, after V lost 4 bases and J lost 3 bases. The CDR3 loop is CASSLGQVPHYEQYF. Written as DNA, the CDR3 is TGTGCCAGCTCACTAGGACAGGTTCCCCACTACGAGCAGTACTTC.

This chain links TRBV18 with TRBJ1-2, with 8 bases lining up with TRBD1. Germline values: CDR1 KGHSH, CDR2 LQKENI. The CDR3 covers 13 residues. The ends lost 5 bases at V and 6 bases at J; junction bases unmatched: 5. The CDR3 is CASSRGQGNGYTF. In nucleotides, the CDR3 is TGTGCCAGCTCAAGAGGACAGGGAAATGGCTACACCTTC.

This chain joins TRBV5-1 and TRBJ2-3, with 8 positions matching TRBD2. The CDR3 spans 14 residues. J gave up 6 bases and V 4 bases, and 7 bases lay outside the gene matches. Germline V gene sequence: CDR1 SGHRS, CDR2 YFSETQ. This chain's CDR3 is CASSPSGRGDTQYF. The CDR3 coding sequence is TGCGCCAGCAGCCCGAGCGGGAGAGGGGATACGCAGTATTTT. The entire variable domain, with the rest obtained from reference TRBV5-1 and TRBJ2-3, is as follows: KAGVTQTPRYLIKTRGQQVTLSCSPISGHRSVSWYQQTPGQGLQFLFEYFSETQRNKGNFPGRFSGRQFSNSRSEMNVSTLELGDSALYLCASSPSGRGDTQYFGPGTRLTVL.

The chain couples TRBV18 to TRBJ2-1; TRBD2 matches 13 bases. V lost 2 bases to trimming and J lost 8 bases; unmatched junction nucleotides: 6. The CDR3 runs to 16 residues. Per germline, CDR1 KGHSH and CDR2 LQKENI. The DNA for the CDR3 is TGTGCCAGCTCACCATTAGATACTAGCGGGAGGGATGAGCAGTTCTTC. Translating it yields CASSPLDTSGRDEQFF.

This clone has a single count. J is TRBJ2-1 and V is TRBV28, with 7 bases identical to TRBD2. Germline V lookup: CDR1 MDHEN, CDR2 SYDVKM. With V trimmed by 6 bases and J by 2 bases, 4 bases remained unmatched. The length of the CDR3 is 14 residues. The CDR3 sequence: CASRGDYTYNEQFF. CDR3 DNA sequence: TGTGCCAGCAGGGGGGACTACACCTACAATGAGCAGTTCTTC.

The V call is TRBV21-1, the J call TRBJ1-5. TRBV21-1 is a pseudogene locus. This CDR3 is 15 amino acids long. CDR3 region: CASSKASLRAQPQHF. In DNA form, the CDR3 reads TGTGCCAGCAGCAAAGCTTCATTGCGGGCCCAGCCCCAGCATTTT.

The chain joins TRBV7-8 to TRBJ1-6, with a weak D call TRBD1 (6 bases). The CDR3 covers 18 residues. CDR1 and CDR2 from the germline V gene are SGHVS and FQNEAQ. Trimming took off 2 bases at V and 5 bases at J, with 19 bases between the two ends. CDR3 DNA sequence: TGTGCCAGCAGCTTAATCGGCAAGGGACAAGCCAATAATTCACCCCTCCACTTT. This encodes CASSLIGKGQANNSPLHF.

This clone came up once. The chain employs TRBV5-1 and TRBJ2-5; 11 bases match TRBD2. There are 14 residues in the CDR3. The trim removed 4 bases at V and 3 bases at J, leaving 2 bases unmatched. Germline-derived CDR1 and CDR2 are SGHRS and YFSETQ. The CDR3 bases are TGCGCCAGCAGCATGACTAGCGGGGAAGAGACCCAGTACTTC. Translation: CASSMTSGEETQYF.